The T cell receptor (beta chain) described here comes from a study of radiotherapy plus CTLA-4 blockade in lung cancer. The study's findings and limits: TCR clones originating in tumors grew in number in blood after radiotherapy plus ipilimumab. Response was reportedly best predicted by early blood T cell clone dynamics, with interferon-beta.

This clone turned up a few times. Its specificity is unknown. This table comes from immunoSEQ multiplex PCR, and its TCRdb copy is limited to in-frame clones, with some not included. The sample yields roughly 120,000 clones, around 84% seen once. Focal radiation was given together with CTLA-4 blockade (ipilimumab) to patients with chemo-refractory metastatic non-small-cell lung cancer. This specimen consisted of peripheral blood, obtained from a patient treated with radiotherapy plus ipilimumab. This clonotype was obtained from a human donor with non-small cell lung cancer that progressed on radiotherapy plus ipilimumab. Some clones in this sample may be carry-over from other donors' samples.

As DNA, the CDR3 is TGCGCCAGCAGCTTGGGAGGGGGGGCGCTCGGCGAGCAGTACTTC. Protein sequence: CASSLGGGALGEQYF. The chain carries TRBV5-1 and TRBJ2-7, with a weak D call TRBD2 (7 bases). The CDR3 runs 15 residues. Germline CDR1 reads SGHRS; CDR2 reads YFSETQ. Trimming removed 0 bases at V and 6 bases at J, with 16 bases between.